This T cell receptor (beta chain) was profiled in a study of blood T cell repertoires in COVID-19. Per the germline V gene, CDR1 is SGHRS and CDR2 is YFSETQ. The V and J ends lost 4 bases and 3 bases respectively, with 11 bases between them. The CDR3 is 13 residues long. This clone was found once. Authors' data handling: For nucleated cells, counts were estimated from reference gene primer amplification. TCRdb's copy holds only in-frame clones and misses some; the assay was immunoSEQ multiplex PCR. Clone size and V and J calls were adopted from that table, with D and trimming inferred from the DNA. This table holds 130,000 or so clones, 70% to 90% found once.

The TCR was taken from a woman between 45 and 65 years old who had recovered from COVID-19. The chain recombines TRBV5-1 with TRBJ2-7; D remains ambiguous. Sequencing input: peripheral blood. DNA for the CDR3: TGCGCCAGCAGCACTGGTACGGGCTACGAGCAGTACTTC. Translation gives CASSTGTGYEQYF.